This T cell receptor beta chain was sequenced during a study of shared clonotypes between healthy human individuals. Study as a whole: Three plates were used per donor for CD4 naive, three for CD4 memory, two for CD8 naive and one for CD8 memory. The study's findings and limits: Rarefaction demonstrated incomplete sorted-subset sequencing despite large depth.

CD45RO negativity and positive selection for CCR7 defined naive CD8 cells, a population that excluded terminally differentiated effector memory CD45RA+ cells. Donors were healthy HIV-negative adults without recently reported acute infections or vaccinations. A word on this clone: Antigen: not known.

On sorted subsets, replicate PCRs used 200 to 250 ng DNA, or some 27,000 T cell genomes. Sequenced by immunoSEQ multiplex PCR; TCRdb stores in-frame clones only, minus some. The top ten clones hold less than 0.25% of a sample with 800,000 or so clones, 96% of them seen once. V was clipped by 3 bases and J by 6 bases, with 16 bases between them. The CDR3 is made up of 15 amino acids. Germline V gene lookup returns CDR1 MNHNS and CDR2 SASEGT. The chain recombines TRBV6-1 with TRBJ2-3, with D unresolved. This clonotype was obtained from a man aged 30-40 years in good health. Sequenced sample: naive CD8+ T cells sorted from blood. The CDR3 coding sequence is TGTGCCAGCAGTGACCTGACCTTATTCTGGGATACGCAGTATTTT. This sequence encodes CASSDLTLFWDTQYF.